This is a list of T cell receptor beta chains from one sample in a study of technical replicates of blood from several donors. Only in-frame clones appear in the TCRdb table, and some are missing; sequencing was by immunoSEQ multiplex PCR. The data contain approximately 59,000 clones, approximately 86% of them seen just once; the ten biggest clones take up roughly 5%. Sequencing was done on a sample of PBMCs. The receptors derive from a human donor in good health. Some clones in this sample may be carry-over from other donors' samples. Both conserved end residues are part of each CDR3. D genes are given only for firm matches. A row's size may be missing; if present it is once, few, many or a size class.

v_call	d_call	j_call	clone_size	cdr3_aa	cdr3_nt
TRBV7-2	NA	TRBJ2-5	once	CASSLTSGSGQYF	TGTGCCAGCAGCTTAACTTCGGGGAGCGGCCAGTACTTC
TRBV13	NA	TRBJ1-1	NA	CASSQSRGNTEAFF	TGTGCCAGCAGCCAAAGCCGGGGGAACACTGAAGCTTTCTTT
TRBV2	TRBD1	TRBJ2-5	NA	CASSPDRVETQYF	TGTGCCAGCAGTCCAGACAGGGTAGAGACCCAGTACTTC
TRBV4-1	NA	TRBJ1-2	NA	CASSQVLVGGNYGYTF	TGCGCCAGCAGCCAAGTCCTGGTGGGAGGCAACTATGGCTACACCTTC
TRBV7-3	NA	TRBJ2-3	NA	CASSLNPSTDTQYF	TGTGCCAGCAGCTTAAATCCTAGCACAGATACGCAGTATTTT
TRBV4-3	NA	TRBJ1-1	once	CASSQDSGLNTEAFF	TGCGCCAGCAGCCAAGATTCAGGGCTGAACACTGAAGCTTTCTTT
TRBV27	NA	TRBJ2-5	NA	CASSLIGGAGTQYF	TGTGCCAGCAGTTTAATTGGGGGGGCTGGGACCCAGTACTTC
TRBV2	NA	TRBJ2-1	NA	CASSARNEQFF	TGTGCCAGCAGTGCCAGAAATGAGCAGTTCTTC
TRBV27	TRBD1	TRBJ1-1	NA	CASSANRGDTEAFF	TGTGCCAGCAGTGCAAACAGGGGGGACACTGAAGCTTTCTTT
TRBV7-3	NA	TRBJ2-3	NA	CASSDTGGTDTQYF	TGTGCCAGCAGCGATACTGGTGGTACAGATACGCAGTATTTT
TRBV10-3	NA	TRBJ2-2	once	CATHEEGGPTGELFF	TGTGCCACCCACGAGGAGGGGGGGCCAACCGGGGAGCTGTTTTTT
TRBV4-3	NA	TRBJ2-3	NA	CASSQDAADTQYF	TGCGCCAGCAGCCAAGACGCGGCCGATACGCAGTATTTT
TRBV5-1	TRBD2	TRBJ2-1	NA	CASSFSGGPDEQFF	TGCGCCAGCAGCTTTTCGGGAGGCCCGGATGAGCAGTTCTTC
TRBV7-9	TRBD1	TRBJ1-1	NA	CASTKGTGGNTEAFF	TGTGCCAGCACCAAAGGGACAGGGGGTAATACTGAAGCTTTCTTT
TRBV6-4	TRBD2	TRBJ2-1	NA	CASSEASGRGEDEQFF	TGTGCCAGCAGTGAGGCTAGCGGGAGGGGCGAGGATGAGCAGTTCTTC
TRBV11-2	NA	TRBJ1-1	once	CASSPLGQKLYTEAFF	TGTGCCAGCAGCCCCCTTGGACAGAAACTGTATACTGAAGCTTTCTTT
TRBV27	TRBD1	TRBJ1-1	NA	CASRWGQGGTEAFF	TGTGCCAGCAGATGGGGACAGGGCGGCACTGAAGCTTTCTTT
TRBV1	NA	TRBJ1-5	NA	CTSSRGTGDFQPQHF	TGCACCAGCAGCCGGGGGACAGGGGACTTCCAGCCCCAGCATTTT
TRBV19	TRBD1	TRBJ2-5	NA	CASSGYGQGQETQYF	TGTGCCAGTAGTGGTTACGGACAGGGCCAAGAGACCCAGTACTTC
TRBV7-2	TRBD1	TRBJ1-6	NA	CASRGQGRPLHF	TGTGCCAGCAGGGGACAGGGTCGGCCCCTCCACTTT
TRBV7-6	TRBD1	TRBJ2-1	NA	CASSPRGWGNEQFF	TGTGCCAGCAGCCCCAGGGGGTGGGGCAATGAGCAGTTCTTC
TRBV6-1	NA	TRBJ2-7	NA	CASSRGGSSYEQYF	TGTGCCAGCTCGAGGGGGGGCTCCTCCTACGAGCAGTACTTC
TRBV11-2	NA	TRBJ1-2	NA	CASSLDPTAKYGYTF	TGTGCCAGCAGCTTAGATCCAACAGCCAAATATGGCTACACCTTC
TRBV6-1	TRBD2	TRBJ2-2	once	CASSARTSGGARELFF	TGTGCCAGCAGTGCACGGACTAGCGGGGGGGCCAGGGAGCTGTTTTTT
TRBV5-1	NA	TRBJ2-2	NA	CASSQKRTGGNTGELFF	TGCGCCAGCAGCCAAAAAAGGACCGGAGGGAACACCGGGGAGCTGTTTTTT
TRBV7-2	NA	TRBJ1-5	NA	CASSPLGLAQHF	TGTGCCAGCAGCCCTCTAGGTTTGGCCCAGCATTTT
TRBV4-2	NA	TRBJ1-6	once	CASSQAQGSYNSPLHF	TGTGCCAGCAGCCAAGCACAGGGCTCCTATAATTCACCCCTCCACTTT
TRBV7-2	TRBD2	TRBJ2-1	NA	CASSLGLVKFF	TGTGCCAGCAGCCTCGGACTAGTAAAGTTCTTC
TRBV5-4	TRBD1	TRBJ1-4	once	CASSLGTGYPSTNEKLFF	TGTGCCAGCAGCTTAGGGACAGGGTATCCTTCAACTAATGAAAAACTGTTTTTT
TRBV6-5	NA	TRBJ2-3	NA	CASSYSGARTDTQYF	TGTGCCAGCAGTTACTCGGGGGCCCGCACAGATACGCAGTATTTT
TRBV5-1	NA	TRBJ1-1	NA	CASKNTGTDTEAFF	TGCGCCAGCAAAAATACAGGGACGGACACTGAAGCTTTCTTT
TRBV4-3	NA	TRBJ1-5	once	CASSQDLGDNNQPQHF	TGCGCCAGCAGCCAAGATCTAGGGGATAACAATCAGCCCCAGCATTTT
TRBV19	NA	TRBJ2-7	NA	CASSISGLSYEQYF	TGTGCCAGTAGTATCTCGGGACTCTCCTACGAGCAGTACTTC
TRBV27	TRBD2	TRBJ2-1	NA	CASSPVGSGGVYNEQFF	TGTGCCAGCAGTCCCGTGGGTAGCGGGGGGGTCTACAATGAGCAGTTCTTC
TRBV7-8	TRBD1	TRBJ2-1	NA	CASSSRRQGFIDEQFF	TGTGCCAGCAGCTCTAGACGACAGGGTTTCATCGATGAGCAGTTCTTC
TRBV7-8	NA	TRBJ1-6	once	CASTEALGRNSPLHF	TGTGCCAGCACCGAAGCCCTGGGGCGCAATTCACCCCTCCACTTT
TRBV2	TRBD1	TRBJ1-2	NA	CASRAIGQAQGYTF	TGTGCCAGCAGAGCAATAGGACAGGCCCAAGGCTACACCTTC
TRBV28	NA	TRBJ1-6	NA	CASSLLGGDSYNSPLHF	TGTGCCAGCAGTTTGTTAGGCGGAGACTCCTATAATTCACCCCTCCACTTT
TRBV6-5	NA	TRBJ1-1	NA	CASSSDSYTEAFF	TGTGCCAGCAGTTCGGACAGTTACACTGAAGCTTTCTTT
TRBV6-1	NA	TRBJ1-2	once	CASSERVSGGRGYTF	TGTGCCAGCAGTGAAAGAGTTAGCGGAGGGCGAGGCTACACCTTC
TRBV7-2	NA	TRBJ1-5	NA	CASSQEPVSVQPQHF	TGTGCCAGCAGCCAAGAACCTGTGTCGGTTCAGCCCCAGCATTTT
TRBV5-4	TRBD1	TRBJ1-3	NA	CASSRGTGASGNTIYF	TGTGCCAGCAGCCGCGGGACAGGGGCCTCTGGAAACACCATATATTTT
TRBV4-3	NA	TRBJ1-5	few	CASSQYRDGRPQHF	TGCGCCAGCAGCCAGTACAGAGATGGGCGGCCCCAGCATTTT
TRBV19	TRBD1	TRBJ2-5	NA	CASSITPGTGGETQYF	TGTGCCAGTAGTATAACCCCGGGGACAGGGGGAGAGACCCAGTACTTC
TRBV21-1	NA	TRBJ1-1	NA	CASSKVSQGIFGNTEAFF	TGTGCCAGCAGCAAAGTTTCGCAGGGTATATTCGGGAACACTGAAGCTTTCTTT
TRBV7-2	NA	TRBJ2-7	NA	CASSSTGYEQYF	TGTGCCAGCAGCTCGACTGGCTACGAGCAGTACTTC
TRBV4-2	TRBD1	TRBJ1-6	NA	CASSQRTGADNSPLHF	TGTGCCAGCAGCCAACGAACAGGGGCGGACAATTCACCCCTCCACTTT
TRBV19	NA	TRBJ1-2	NA	CASIRAGAVGYTF	TGTGCCAGTATCAGGGCTGGGGCCGTTGGCTACACCTTC
TRBV30	TRBD2	TRBJ2-7	NA	CAWSPRRTSGRAYEQYF	TGTGCCTGGAGTCCACGGAGGACTAGCGGGAGAGCCTACGAGCAGTACTTC